The rows below give T cell receptor beta chains drawn from one sample of a study of glioma-infiltrating T cells. TCRdb re-analysed the multiplex PCR reads in MiXCR, keeping a single row per CDR3 protein. In the table there are about 110,000 distinct CDR3 sequences, around 25% of which are singletons. The specimen sequenced was glioma tissue, nonneoplastic brain tissue, or PBMCs (not recorded which). Receptors were obtained from a human donor with low-grade glioma or glioblastoma, undergoing nonglioma brain surgery, or in good health (not recorded which). Each CDR3 is given with its conserved first and last residue. Each record gives: clone size, V gene, D gene, J gene, CDR3 protein, CDR3 DNA. A D gene is named only where the DNA matches it firmly. Some rows have no size entry. The others give once, few or many, or a class for an expanded clone.

clone_size: many
v_call: TRBV7-6
d_call: TRBD2
j_call: TRBJ2-3
cdr3_aa: CASSLAVASGVDTQYF
cdr3_nt: TGTGCCAGCAGCTTAGCCGTCGCTAGCGGGGTGGATACGCAGTATTTT

clone_size: many
v_call: TRBV20-1
d_call: .
j_call: TRBJ1-1
cdr3_aa: CSASGPRQNTEAFF
cdr3_nt: TGCAGTGCTAGTGGCCCCCGGCAGAACACTGAAGCTTTCTTT

clone_size: .
v_call: TRBV3-1
d_call: TRBD1
j_call: TRBJ1-6
cdr3_aa: CASSQVGTGSSPLHF
cdr3_nt: TGTGCCAGCAGCCAAGTTGGGACAGGGAGTTCACCCCTCCACTTT

clone_size: few
v_call: TRBV5-4
d_call: TRBD2
j_call: TRBJ2-5
cdr3_aa: CASSSGLAGGYDETQYF
cdr3_nt: TGTGCCAGCAGCTCGGGACTAGCGGGGGGGTATGACGAGACCCAGTACTTC

clone_size: .
v_call: TRBV20-1
d_call: TRBD1
j_call: TRBJ2-1
cdr3_aa: CSATWGGQGPNEQFF
cdr3_nt: TGCAGTGCCACATGGGGGGGACAGGGACCCAATGAGCAGTTCTTC

clone_size: .
v_call: TRBV9
d_call: .
j_call: TRBJ1-1
cdr3_aa: CASSVSAGVNTEAFF
cdr3_nt: TGTGCCAGCAGCGTGTCCGCAGGCGTGAACACTGAAGCTTTCTTT

clone_size: many
v_call: TRBV18
d_call: TRBD2
j_call: TRBJ2-1
cdr3_aa: CASSPRIAGDSYNEQFF
cdr3_nt: TGTGCCAGCTCACCACGGATAGCGGGGGACTCCTACAATGAGCAGTTCTTC

clone_size: many
v_call: TRBV18
d_call: .
j_call: TRBJ2-7
cdr3_aa: CASSPQNGRREGYEQYF
cdr3_nt: TGTGCCAGCTCACCTCAGAATGGGCGGAGAGAGGGGTACGAGCAGTACTTC

clone_size: .
v_call: TRBV7-2
d_call: TRBD2
j_call: TRBJ2-1
cdr3_aa: CASSYRTSGGAWRNEQFF
cdr3_nt: TGTGCCAGCAGCTATCGGACTAGCGGGGGGGCCTGGAGAAATGAGCAGTTCTTC

clone_size: many
v_call: TRBV7-2
d_call: TRBD2
j_call: TRBJ2-3
cdr3_aa: CASSLVTLAGAGTSTDTQYF
cdr3_nt: TGTGCCAGCAGCTTAGTCACACTAGCGGGGGCCGGAACTAGCACAGATACGCAGTATTTT

clone_size: few
v_call: TRBV29-1
d_call: .
j_call: TRBJ2-7
cdr3_aa: CSVRSLVGYEQYF
cdr3_nt: TGCAGCGTCCGAAGTCTGGTTGGCTACGAGCAGTACTTC

clone_size: many
v_call: TRBV6-2/TRBV6-3
d_call: TRBD1
j_call: TRBJ1-2
cdr3_aa: CASSLWTGTAYGYTF
cdr3_nt: TGTGCCAGCAGTTTATGGACAGGAACAGCCTATGGCTACACCTTC

clone_size: many
v_call: TRBV7-2
d_call: .
j_call: TRBJ1-5
cdr3_aa: CASSLSSNQPQHF
cdr3_nt: TGTGCCAGCAGCTTATCTAGCAATCAGCCCCAGCATTTT

clone_size: many
v_call: TRBV4-3
d_call: .
j_call: TRBJ1-5
cdr3_aa: CASSQGRTPGDQPQHF
cdr3_nt: TGCGCCAGCAGCCAAGGTAGAACGCCAGGGGACCAGCCCCAGCATTTT

clone_size: many
v_call: TRBV6-1
d_call: .
j_call: TRBJ2-7
cdr3_aa: CASRPTLTEQYF
cdr3_nt: TGTGCCAGCAGGCCGACACTGACCGAGCAGTACTTC

clone_size: few
v_call: TRBV19
d_call: .
j_call: TRBJ2-1
cdr3_aa: CASSMGRELSYNEQFF
cdr3_nt: TGTGCCAGTAGTATGGGGCGGGAACTATCCTACAATGAGCAGTTCTTC

clone_size: many
v_call: TRBV20-1
d_call: TRBD2
j_call: TRBJ2-3
cdr3_aa: CSAGTSGSGTQYF
cdr3_nt: TGCAGTGCCGGGACTAGCGGGAGTGGTACGCAGTATTTT

clone_size: many
v_call: TRBV10-3
d_call: .
j_call: TRBJ1-5
cdr3_aa: CAISETGQGNSNQPQHF
cdr3_nt: TGTGCCATCAGTGAGACGGGGCAGGGGAATAGCAATCAGCCCCAGCATTTT

clone_size: many
v_call: TRBV19
d_call: TRBD1
j_call: TRBJ2-3
cdr3_aa: CASSIGVGGDNTQYF
cdr3_nt: TGTGCCAGTAGTATTGGGGTAGGGGGCGATAATACGCAGTATTTT

clone_size: many
v_call: TRBV25-1
d_call: .
j_call: TRBJ1-4
cdr3_aa: CASSEYRFGVGLFF
cdr3_nt: TGTGCCAGCAGTGAATATCGTTTCGGCGTAGGCCTGTTTTTT

clone_size: many
v_call: TRBV27
d_call: .
j_call: TRBJ2-7
cdr3_aa: CASSVRVTYEQYF
cdr3_nt: TGTGCCAGCAGTGTCCGGGTCACCTACGAGCAGTACTTC

clone_size: many
v_call: TRBV25-1
d_call: .
j_call: TRBJ2-7
cdr3_aa: CASRGQVYEQYF
cdr3_nt: TGTGCCAGCAGAGGACAAGTCTACGAGCAGTACTTC

clone_size: .
v_call: TRBV7-9
d_call: .
j_call: TRBJ2-1
cdr3_aa: CASSTGALYEQFF
cdr3_nt: TGTGCCAGCAGTACTGGGGCACTCTACGAGCAGTTCTTC

clone_size: .
v_call: TRBV30
d_call: .
j_call: TRBJ1-2
cdr3_aa: CAWSSNYGYTF
cdr3_nt: TGTGCCTGGAGCAGTAACTATGGCTACACCTTC

clone_size: many
v_call: TRBV19
d_call: .
j_call: TRBJ1-1
cdr3_aa: CASSRYSLNTEAFF
cdr3_nt: TGTGCCAGTAGTAGATACAGTCTGAACACTGAAGCTTTCTTT

clone_size: .
v_call: TRBV29-1
d_call: .
j_call: TRBJ2-3
cdr3_aa: CSVGERGASTDTQYF
cdr3_nt: TGCAGCGTTGGCGAAAGGGGGGCCAGCACAGATACGCAGTATTTT

clone_size: many
v_call: TRBV12-3/TRBV12-4
d_call: TRBD1
j_call: TRBJ1-5
cdr3_aa: CANSLQDRDQPQHF
cdr3_nt: TGTGCCAACAGTCTACAAGACAGGGATCAGCCCCAGCATTTT

clone_size: many
v_call: TRBV7-2
d_call: .
j_call: TRBJ1-1
cdr3_aa: CASSLGSGTEAFF
cdr3_nt: TGTGCCAGCAGCTTAGGGTCGGGGACTGAAGCTTTCTTT

clone_size: many
v_call: TRBV27
d_call: .
j_call: TRBJ2-1
cdr3_aa: CASSLGRGDNEQFF
cdr3_nt: TGTGCCAGCAGTTTGGGGCGGGGTGACAATGAGCAGTTCTTC

clone_size: many
v_call: TRBV6-5
d_call: TRBD1
j_call: TRBJ2-7
cdr3_aa: CASSYLGTGESYEQYF
cdr3_nt: TGTGCCAGCAGTTATCTCGGGACAGGGGAGTCCTACGAGCAGTACTTC

clone_size: many
v_call: TRBV12-3/TRBV12-4
d_call: .
j_call: TRBJ1-1
cdr3_aa: CASRQPGQNTEAFF
cdr3_nt: TGTGCCAGCAGACAACCGGGACAAAACACTGAAGCTTTCTTT

clone_size: many
v_call: TRBV28
d_call: .
j_call: TRBJ2-7
cdr3_aa: CASSLTYEQYF
cdr3_nt: TGTGCCAGCAGTTTGACCTACGAGCAGTACTTC

clone_size: many
v_call: TRBV3-1
d_call: TRBD2
j_call: TRBJ2-5
cdr3_aa: CASSEGGLAGGETQYF
cdr3_nt: TGTGCCAGCAGCGAAGGCGGACTAGCGGGAGGAGAGACCCAGTACTTC

clone_size: many
v_call: TRBV7-2
d_call: TRBD2
j_call: TRBJ2-1
cdr3_aa: CASSPQRGGYNEQFF
cdr3_nt: TGTGCCAGCAGCCCTCAGCGGGGGGGATACAATGAGCAGTTCTTC

clone_size: many
v_call: TRBV20-1
d_call: TRBD2
j_call: TRBJ2-1
cdr3_aa: CSAGSGSSSYNEQFF
cdr3_nt: TGCAGTGCGGGTAGCGGGAGTAGCTCCTACAATGAGCAGTTCTTC

clone_size: .
v_call: TRBV10-1
d_call: .
j_call: TRBJ2-7
cdr3_aa: CASSESKGSEQYF
cdr3_nt: TGCGCCAGCAGTGAGTCGAAAGGGAGCGAGCAGTACTTC

clone_size: many
v_call: TRBV28
d_call: .
j_call: TRBJ2-5
cdr3_aa: CASFEIGGSQETQYF
cdr3_nt: TGTGCCAGCTTCGAGATTGGGGGGAGCCAAGAGACCCAGTACTTC

clone_size: .
v_call: TRBV19
d_call: TRBD1
j_call: TRBJ2-1
cdr3_aa: CASSPNRGKGTSEQFF
cdr3_nt: TGTGCCAGTAGTCCAAACAGGGGGAAGGGCACCAGTGAGCAGTTCTTC

clone_size: many
v_call: TRBV20-1
d_call: .
j_call: TRBJ2-5
cdr3_aa: CSSSVQETQYF
cdr3_nt: TGCAGTTCAAGTGTTCAAGAGACCCAGTACTTC

clone_size: many
v_call: TRBV3-1
d_call: .
j_call: TRBJ2-7
cdr3_aa: CASSPLIPNEQYF
cdr3_nt: TGTGCCAGCAGCCCCTTAATTCCCAACGAGCAGTACTTC

clone_size: .
v_call: TRBV6-5
d_call: TRBD1
j_call: TRBJ2-6
cdr3_aa: CASSLRGQGALANVLTF
cdr3_nt: TGTGCCAGCAGCTTACGGGGCCAGGGGGCTTTAGCCAACGTCCTGACTTTC

clone_size: many
v_call: TRBV6-1
d_call: .
j_call: TRBJ2-5
cdr3_aa: CASMDRDEQETQYF
cdr3_nt: TGTGCCAGTATGGATAGGGACGAGCAAGAGACCCAGTACTTC

clone_size: .
v_call: TRBV2
d_call: .
j_call: TRBJ1-1
cdr3_aa: CASSPPGTEAFF
cdr3_nt: TGTGCCAGCAGTCCCCCTGGTACTGAAGCTTTCTTT

clone_size: once
v_call: TRBV27
d_call: .
j_call: TRBJ1-5
cdr3_aa: CVSSLSWAFSNQPQHF
cdr3_nt: TGTGTTAGCAGTTTATCTTGGGCCTTCAGCAATCAGCCCCAGCATTTT

clone_size: once
v_call: TRBV28
d_call: .
j_call: TRBJ1-5
cdr3_aa: CASDYLGIGNQPKHF
cdr3_nt: TGTGCCAGCGACTACCTGGGGATAGGCAATCAGCCCAAGCATTTT